This TCR beta chain was documented in a study of blood T cell repertoires in COVID-19. The overall study: The United States, Italy and Spain supplied acute and convalescent COVID-19 samples.

In the source study's methods: By means of reference gene primer amplification, nucleated cell counts were estimated. Some clones are missing from TCRdb's copy, which holds only in-frame ones; the method was immunoSEQ multiplex PCR. V and J calls and clone size follow that table, whereas D and trimming were derived from the DNA. The sample has 140,000 to 150,000 clones; around 90% are singletons. On this clone itself: The same CDR3 also results from other DNA sequences found in this sample.

This CDR3 spans 14 amino acids. CDR1 is KGHSH and CDR2 is LQKENI in the germline V gene. The ends were cut back, 3 bases at V and 4 bases at J, with 10 bases in the middle. This TCR was sampled from a man between 70 and 80 years old with acute or convalescent COVID-19. Sequenced: peripheral blood. V and J are TRBV18 and TRBJ1-3; TRBD1 might be the D (6 bases). The CDR3 spells CASSPDRAGNTIYF. CDR3 sequence (DNA): TGTGCCAGCTCACCGGACAGAGCCGGAAACACCATATATTTT.